This is a list of T cell receptor beta chains from one sample in a study of T cell responses to AZD1222 COVID-19 vaccine. Libraries were prepared by immunoSEQ multiplex PCR; TCRdb keeps only in-frame clonotypes and omits some of them. The sample has some 180,000 clones, around nine tenths seen once. This sample comprised peripheral blood, obtained 28 days after the second dose of the MenACWY control vaccine. All receptors derive from an adult who received the MenACWY meningococcal vaccine as a control. The CDR3 runs from the conserved cysteine through the conserved F or W. The D gene is left open where the match is weak. Where a row states a size, it is once, few, many or the class of an expanded clone; other rows omit it.

-	-	TRBV19	TRBJ1-2	CASSRVFYGYTF	TGTGCCAGTAGTCGGGTGTTCTATGGCTACACCTTC
TRBD1	-	TRBV9	TRBJ1-3	CASKRGQSSGNTIYF	TGTGCCAGCAAGAGGGGACAGTCCTCTGGAAACACCATATATTTT
-	-	TRBV11-2	TRBJ1-4	CASSLDSGEKLFF	TGTGCCAGCAGCTTAGATTCGGGTGAAAAACTGTTTTTT
-	-	TRBV30	TRBJ2-2	CAWSFWGTGELFF	TGTGCCTGGAGTTTCTGGGGAACCGGGGAGCTGTTTTTT
TRBD1	-	TRBV7-8	TRBJ2-2	CASSPPGQGIWDTGELFF	TGTGCCAGCAGCCCCCCGGGACAGGGAATTTGGGACACCGGGGAGCTGTTTTTT
-	-	TRBV19	TRBJ2-2	CASSPSRVTGELFF	TGTGCCAGTAGTCCCTCCAGGGTCACCGGGGAGCTGTTTTTT
TRBD2	-	TRBV11-3	TRBJ2-7	CASSNLAGGPGEQYF	TGTGCCAGCAGCAACTTAGCGGGAGGGCCTGGCGAGCAGTACTTC
TRBD1	-	TRBV18	TRBJ1-6	CASSPGTGVGSPLHF	TGTGCCAGCTCACCGGGGACAGGGGTAGGGTCACCCCTCCACTTT
-	-	TRBV18	TRBJ1-3	CASSPGATPGNTIYF	TGTGCCAGCTCACCAGGGGCGACTCCTGGAAACACCATATATTTT
-	-	TRBV6-5	TRBJ2-3	CASSSGTRLRTDTQYF	TGTGCCAGCAGTTCGGGGACTCGGCTCCGCACAGATACGCAGTATTTT
-	-	TRBV11-2	TRBJ2-2	CASTLSGELFF	TGTGCCAGCACCCTCTCCGGGGAGCTGTTTTTT
TRBD2	-	TRBV9	TRBJ2-7	CASSSSGLAGGPVYEQYF	TGTGCCAGCAGCTCCTCGGGTCTAGCGGGAGGGCCGGTCTACGAGCAGTACTTC
-	few	TRBV5-1	TRBJ2-7	CASSLWGEQYF	TGCGCCAGCAGCTTGTGGGGCGAGCAGTACTTC
-	-	TRBV15	TRBJ1-1	CATSSDFVSEAFF	TGTGCCACCAGCTCGGACTTTGTTTCTGAAGCTTTCTTT
-	-	TRBV24-1	TRBJ2-3	CATSDPTPPGTQYF	TGTGCCACCAGTGATCCCACGCCCCCCGGTACGCAGTATTTT
-	-	TRBV6-2/TRBV6-3	TRBJ2-5	CASSYSKARAAQYF	TGTGCCAGCAGTTACTCGAAGGCCAGGGCGGCCCAGTACTTC
TRBD1	-	TRBV29-1	TRBJ2-3	CSTGAGGKDTQYF	TGCAGCACGGGGGCAGGGGGCAAAGATACGCAGTATTTT
-	-	TRBV19	TRBJ2-7	CASSLTEFYEQYF	TGTGCCAGTAGCTTGACGGAGTTTTACGAGCAGTACTTC
-	-	TRBV24-1	TRBJ2-5	CATSDTYQGRRETQYF	TGTGCCACCAGTGATACGTACCAAGGTCGGAGGGAGACCCAGTACTTC
-	once	TRBV7-8	TRBJ1-2	CASSLAFSGHPRSGYTF	TGTGCCAGCAGCTTAGCGTTTTCAGGACACCCACGCAGTGGCTACACCTTC
TRBD1	once	TRBV5-6	TRBJ2-5	CASRMNRGQETQYF	TGTGCCAGCAGGATGAACAGGGGCCAAGAGACCCAGTACTTC
-	-	TRBV6-5	TRBJ1-2	CASSTRLHYGYTF	TGTGCCAGCAGTACCCGACTGCACTATGGCTACACCTTC
-	-	TRBV29-1	TRBJ2-1	CSVEGGLWGPSSYNEQFF	TGCAGCGTTGAAGGCGGGCTTTGGGGTCCAAGCTCCTACAATGAGCAGTTCTTC
-	-	TRBV5-3	TRBJ2-3	CARKRSTDTQYF	TGTGCCAGAAAAAGATCCACAGATACGCAGTATTTT
-	-	TRBV5-4	TRBJ1-1	CASSLAGSTEAFF	TGTGCCAGCAGCTTGGCAGGGAGCACTGAAGCTTTCTTT
TRBD1	-	TRBV9	TRBJ1-6	CASSVTGTGIADSPLHF	TGTGCCAGCAGCGTAACCGGGACAGGGATCGCGGATTCACCCCTCCACTTT
-	-	TRBV24-1	TRBJ2-5	CATSDGTRQETQYF	TGTGCCACCAGTGATGGGACCCGCCAAGAGACCCAGTACTTC